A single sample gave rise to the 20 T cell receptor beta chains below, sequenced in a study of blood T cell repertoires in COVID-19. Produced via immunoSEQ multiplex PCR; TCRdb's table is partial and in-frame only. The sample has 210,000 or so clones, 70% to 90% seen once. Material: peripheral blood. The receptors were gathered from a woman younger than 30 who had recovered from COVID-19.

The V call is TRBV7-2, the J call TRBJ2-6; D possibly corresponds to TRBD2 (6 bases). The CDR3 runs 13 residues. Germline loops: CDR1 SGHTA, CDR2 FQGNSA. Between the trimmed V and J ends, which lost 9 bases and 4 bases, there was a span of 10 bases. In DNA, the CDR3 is TGTGCCAGGAGGAGGGCCGGGGCCAACGTCCTGACTTTC. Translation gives CARRRAGANVLTF. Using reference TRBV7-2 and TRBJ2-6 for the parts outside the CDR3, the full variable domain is GAGVSQSPSNKVTEKGKDVELRCDPISGHTALYWYRQSLGQGLEFLIYFQGNSAPDKSGLPSDRFSAERTGGSVSTLTIQRTQQEDSAVYLCARRRAGANVLTFGAGSRLTVL.

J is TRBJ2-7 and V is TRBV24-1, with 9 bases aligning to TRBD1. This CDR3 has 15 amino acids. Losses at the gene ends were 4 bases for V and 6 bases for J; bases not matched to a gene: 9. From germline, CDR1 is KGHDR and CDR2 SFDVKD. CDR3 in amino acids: CATSDSGTGLREQYF. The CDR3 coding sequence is TGTGCCACCAGTGACTCCGGGACAGGGCTCCGCGAGCAGTACTTC.

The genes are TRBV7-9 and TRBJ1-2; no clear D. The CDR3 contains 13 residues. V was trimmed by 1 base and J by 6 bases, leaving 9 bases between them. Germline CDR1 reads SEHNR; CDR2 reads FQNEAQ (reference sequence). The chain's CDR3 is CASSLGQVDGYTF. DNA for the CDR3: TGTGCCAGCAGCTTAGGTCAGGTGGATGGCTACACCTTC.

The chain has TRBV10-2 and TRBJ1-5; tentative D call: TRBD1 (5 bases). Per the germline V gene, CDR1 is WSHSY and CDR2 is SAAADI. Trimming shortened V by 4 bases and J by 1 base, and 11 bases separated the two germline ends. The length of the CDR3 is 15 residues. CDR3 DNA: TGCGCCAGCAGTGTTCAGGGTGCGAGCAATCAGCCCCAGCATTTT. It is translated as CASSVQGASNQPQHF.

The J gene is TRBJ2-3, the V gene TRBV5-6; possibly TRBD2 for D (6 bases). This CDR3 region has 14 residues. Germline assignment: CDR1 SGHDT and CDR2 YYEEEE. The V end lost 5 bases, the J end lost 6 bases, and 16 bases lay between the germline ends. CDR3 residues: CASSYWRGSDTQYF. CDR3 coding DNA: TGTGCCAGCAGTTATTGGAGGGGCTCGGATACGCAGTATTTT.

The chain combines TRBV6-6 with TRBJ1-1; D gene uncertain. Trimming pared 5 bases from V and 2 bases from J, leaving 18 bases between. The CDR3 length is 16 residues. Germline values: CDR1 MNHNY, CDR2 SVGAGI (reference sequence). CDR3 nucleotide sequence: TGTGCCAGCAGTAGACCAGGCGGGCGAGTAAACACTGAAGCTTTCTTT. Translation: CASSRPGGRVNTEAFF.

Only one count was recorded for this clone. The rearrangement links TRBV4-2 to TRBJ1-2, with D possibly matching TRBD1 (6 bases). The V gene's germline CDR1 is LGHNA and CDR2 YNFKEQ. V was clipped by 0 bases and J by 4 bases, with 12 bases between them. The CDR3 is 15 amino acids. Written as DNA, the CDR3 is TGTGCCAGCAGCCAAGATCTAAGGGGGAGCTATGGCTACACCTTC. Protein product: CASSQDLRGSYGYTF.

CDR3 DNA sequence: TGTGCCAGCGTGGCCGGGAAGAGCTCCTACAATGAGCAGTTCTTC. Translating gives CASVAGKSSYNEQFF. V is TRBV3-1 (or the pseudogene TRBV3-2) and J is TRBJ2-1; maybe TRBD2 (5 bases). The length of the CDR3 is 15 residues. Germline CDR1 reads LGHDT; CDR2 reads YNNKEL (reference sequence). V dropped 8 bases and J dropped 0 bases, with 14 bases sitting between them.

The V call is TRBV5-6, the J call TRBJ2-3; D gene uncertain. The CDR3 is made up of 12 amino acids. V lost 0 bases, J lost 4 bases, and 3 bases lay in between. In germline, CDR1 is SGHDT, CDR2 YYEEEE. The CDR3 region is CASSLVADTQYF. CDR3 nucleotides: TGTGCCAGCAGCTTGGTCGCAGATACGCAGTATTTT.

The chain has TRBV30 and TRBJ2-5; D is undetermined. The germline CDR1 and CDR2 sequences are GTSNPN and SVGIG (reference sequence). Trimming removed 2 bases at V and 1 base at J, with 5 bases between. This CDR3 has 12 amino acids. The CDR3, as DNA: TGTGCCTGGAGTATCATCCAAGAGACCCAGTACTTC. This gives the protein CAWSIIQETQYF.

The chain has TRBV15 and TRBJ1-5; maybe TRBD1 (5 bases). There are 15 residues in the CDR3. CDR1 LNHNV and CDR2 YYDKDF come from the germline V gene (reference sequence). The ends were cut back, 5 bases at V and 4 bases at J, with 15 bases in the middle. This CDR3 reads CATSRQDTINQPQHF. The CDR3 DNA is TGTGCCACCAGCCGCCAGGACACAATTAATCAGCCCCAGCATTTT.

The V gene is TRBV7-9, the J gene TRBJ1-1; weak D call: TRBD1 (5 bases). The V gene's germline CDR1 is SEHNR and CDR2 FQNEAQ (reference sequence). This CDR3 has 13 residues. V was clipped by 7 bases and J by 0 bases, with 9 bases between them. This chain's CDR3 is CASTDRLNTEAFF. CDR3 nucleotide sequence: TGTGCCAGCACCGACAGATTGAACACTGAAGCTTTCTTT.

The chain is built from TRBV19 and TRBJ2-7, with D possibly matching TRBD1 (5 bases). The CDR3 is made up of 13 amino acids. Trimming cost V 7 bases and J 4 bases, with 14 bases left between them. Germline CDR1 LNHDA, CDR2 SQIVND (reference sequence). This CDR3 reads CASISGLRYEQYF. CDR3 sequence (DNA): TGTGCCAGTATCTCAGGGTTACGGTACGAGCAGTACTTC.

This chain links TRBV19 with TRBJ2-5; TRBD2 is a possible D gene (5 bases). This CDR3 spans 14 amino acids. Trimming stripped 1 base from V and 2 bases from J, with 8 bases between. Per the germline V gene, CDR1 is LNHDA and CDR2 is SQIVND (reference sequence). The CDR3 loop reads CASSIGPGQETQYF. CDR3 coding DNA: TGTGCCAGTAGTATAGGGCCGGGGCAAGAGACCCAGTACTTC. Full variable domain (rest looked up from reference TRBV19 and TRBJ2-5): DGGITQSPKYLFRKEGQNVTLSCEQNLNHDAMYWYRQDPGQGLRLIYYSQIVNDFQKGDIAEGYSVSREKKESFPLTVTSAQKNPTAFYLCASSIGPGQETQYFGPGTRLLVL.

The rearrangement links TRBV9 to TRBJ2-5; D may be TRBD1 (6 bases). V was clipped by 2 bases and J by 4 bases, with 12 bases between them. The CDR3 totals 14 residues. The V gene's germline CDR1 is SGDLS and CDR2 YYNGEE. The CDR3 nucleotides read TGTGCCAGCAGCGTCCGGGACACGGCAGAGACCCAGTACTTC. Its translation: CASSVRDTAETQYF.

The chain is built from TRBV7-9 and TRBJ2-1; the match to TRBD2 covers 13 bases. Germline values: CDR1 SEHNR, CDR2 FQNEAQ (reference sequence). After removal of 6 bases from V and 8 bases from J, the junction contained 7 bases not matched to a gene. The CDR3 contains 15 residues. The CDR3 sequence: CASSPTSGRGYEQFF. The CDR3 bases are TGTGCCAGCAGTCCCACTAGCGGGAGGGGGTATGAGCAGTTCTTC.

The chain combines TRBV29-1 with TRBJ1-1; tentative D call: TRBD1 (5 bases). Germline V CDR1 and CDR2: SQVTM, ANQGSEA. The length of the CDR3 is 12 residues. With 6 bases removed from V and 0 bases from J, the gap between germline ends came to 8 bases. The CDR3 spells CSVKGLNTEAFF. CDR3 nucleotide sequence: TGCAGCGTGAAGGGGTTGAACACTGAAGCTTTCTTT.

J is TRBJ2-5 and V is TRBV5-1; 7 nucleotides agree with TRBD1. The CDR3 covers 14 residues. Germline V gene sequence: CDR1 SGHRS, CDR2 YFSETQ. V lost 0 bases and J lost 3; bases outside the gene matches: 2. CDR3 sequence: CASSLGTGKETQYF. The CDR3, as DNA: TGCGCCAGCAGCTTGGGGACAGGTAAAGAGACCCAGTACTTC.

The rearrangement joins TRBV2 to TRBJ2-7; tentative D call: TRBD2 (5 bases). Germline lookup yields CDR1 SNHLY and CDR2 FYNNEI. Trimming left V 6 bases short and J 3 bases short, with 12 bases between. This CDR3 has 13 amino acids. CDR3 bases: TGTGCCAGCAGCTCAAGAGGGAGCTACGAGCAGTACTTC. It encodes CASSSRGSYEQYF. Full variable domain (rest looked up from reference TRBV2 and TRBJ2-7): EPEVTQTPSHQVTQMGQEVILRCVPISNHLYFYWYRQILGQKVEFLVSFYNNEISEKSEIFDDQFSVERPDGSNFTLKIRSTKLEDSAMYFCASSSRGSYEQYFGPGTRLTVT.

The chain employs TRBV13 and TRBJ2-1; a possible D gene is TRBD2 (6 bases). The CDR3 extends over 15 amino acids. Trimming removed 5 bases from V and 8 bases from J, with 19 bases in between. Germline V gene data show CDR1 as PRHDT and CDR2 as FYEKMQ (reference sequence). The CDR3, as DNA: TGTGCCAGCAGCCACGGGACTTTGCTTAGCGATGAGCAGTTCTTC. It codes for CASSHGTLLSDEQFF.